The 20 T cell receptor beta chains below come from one sample, sequenced in a study of regulatory T cells in long-lasting Graves disease. The time point is: newly diagnosed GD, antithyroid drugs for less than 3 months. After RNA was extracted from PBMCs, the TCR library was made from it. To make TCR beta libraries, researchers used iRepertoire HTBI primers and Arm-PCR of CDR3 regions. Using its own MiXCR run on the multiplex PCR reads, TCRdb lists one record per CDR3 protein. The table has over 350,000 distinct CDR3 sequences, 12% to 15% seen once. The same sample was also used in a study of T cells in Graves' hyperthyroidism and ophthalmopathy.

Material: peripheral blood mononuclear cells (PBMCs), obtained at new diagnosis, from a patient treated with antithyroid drugs. The receptors stem from a woman aged 50 to 65 with Graves disease.

This clonotype was observed a few times. V usage is TRBV20-1 and J usage is TRBJ2-1; no clear D. Looked up from germline, CDR1 is DFQATT and CDR2 is SNEGSKA (reference sequence). The CDR3 loop spans 13 amino acids. The V gene lost 1 base and the J gene lost 6 bases, with 10 bases spanning the gap. In nucleotides, the CDR3 is TGCAGTGCTAGAGGCCCTAGAAGCAATGAGCAGTTCTTC. Encoded protein: CSARGPRSNEQFF.

In its sample, this clonotype was seen many times. This chain connects TRBV6-1 to TRBJ1-4; 9 bases agree with TRBD1. CDR3 size: 16 residues. Germline CDR1 reads MNHNS; CDR2 reads SASEGT. V gave up 1 base and J gave up 6 bases; unmatched junction bases: 6. CDR3 protein: CASSEDWDRVHEKLFF. The CDR3 DNA reads TGTGCCAGCAGTGAAGACTGGGACAGGGTTCATGAAAAACTGTTTTTT.

This chain's CDR3 is CASSLGGVGTNEKLFF. The CDR3, as DNA: TGCGCCAGCAGCTTAGGGGGGGTTGGAACTAATGAAAAACTGTTTTTT. The genes are TRBV5-1 and TRBJ1-4, with D possibly TRBD1 on 6 matching bases. The germline V gene has CDR1 SGHRS and CDR2 YFSETQ. The CDR3 loop spans 16 amino acids. V lost 2 bases to trimming and J lost 1 base, with 12 bases between them.

Ten or more counts support this clonotype. The J gene is TRBJ2-1, the V gene TRBV7-3, with TRBD2 matching over 14 bases. The CDR3 contains 16 residues. V was pared by 2 bases and J by 7 bases, with 4 bases of the junction left unmatched. Germline CDR1 SGHTA, CDR2 FQGTGA. The CDR3 DNA reads as TGTGCCAGCAGCTTACCGGGACTAGCGGGAGATAATGAGCAGTTCTTC. Translated, it gives CASSLPGLAGDNEQFF. The full variable domain, its missing parts supplied by reference TRBV7-3 and TRBJ2-1, is GAGVSQTPSNKVTEKGKYVELRCDPISGHTALYWYRQSLGQGPEFLIYFQGTGAADDSGLPNDRFFAVRPEGSVSTLKIQRTERGDSAVYLCASSLPGLAGDNEQFFGPGTRLTVL.

The sample holds many counts of this clonotype. Its ends do not fully match the called genes, so a read error is possible. The rearrangement links TRBV5-1 to TRBJ1-1; unclear D gene. The CDR3 covers 16 residues. Germline V gives CDR1 SGHRS, CDR2 YFSETQ. CDR3 DNA: TGTGCCAGCAGCTTGGCCACCTCGGGGAGGGACACTGAAGCTTTCTTT. Protein: CASSLATSGRDTEAFF. Drawing the rest from reference TRBV5-1 and TRBJ1-1, the complete variable domain is KAGVTQTPRYLIKTRGQQVTLSCSPISGHRSVSWYQQTPGQGLQFLFEYFSETQRNKGNFPGRFSGRQFSNSRSEMNVSTLELGDSALYLCASSLATSGRDTEAFFGQGTRLTVV.

In its sample, this clonotype was seen many times. The chain employs TRBV7-2 and TRBJ1-2; possibly TRBD1 for D (5 bases). Germline V gene sequence: CDR1 SGHTA, CDR2 FQGNSA. The CDR3 totals 14 residues. Trimming took off 1 base at V and 3 bases at J, with 9 bases between the two ends. CDR3: CASSLGQRDYGYTF. CDR3 in DNA: TGTGCCAGCAGCTTAGGACAGAGAGACTATGGCTACACCTTC.

This clonotype was counted ten times or more. V is TRBV28 and J is TRBJ2-7; D is possibly TRBD1 or TRBD2 (6 bases each). Germline V gives CDR1 MDHEN, CDR2 SYDVKM. V was cut by 2 bases and J by 3 bases, with 17 bases left in between. The CDR3 is 16 amino acids. CDR3 sequence reads: CASSLGGGDNYYEQYF. The CDR3 nucleotides read TGTGCCAGCAGTTTAGGAGGGGGTGACAACTACTACGAGCAGTACTTC.

The rearrangement joins TRBV7-6 to TRBJ2-7; TRBD2 aligns across 12 bases. In germline, CDR1 is SGHVS, CDR2 FNYEAQ. The trim removed 5 bases at V and 1 base at J, leaving 9 bases unmatched. The CDR3 has 17 residues. The DNA of the CDR3 is TGTGCCAGCAGCCCGAACCTTGGACTAGCGGGGTCCTACGAGCAGTACTTC. Protein: CASSPNLGLAGSYEQYF.

This clonotype occurred a few times. The rearrangement joins TRBV5-5 to TRBJ2-6; D is unclear. Trimming stripped 7 bases from V and 2 bases from J, with 7 bases between. The CDR3 spans 13 residues. CDR1 and CDR2 (germline): SGHKS, YYEKEE (reference sequence). The CDR3 spells CASRTTGANVLTF. The CDR3 nucleotides are TGTGCCAGCCGGACCACTGGGGCCAACGTCCTGACTTTC.

The chain joins TRBV7-8 to TRBJ1-5, with D possibly matching TRBD1 (6 bases). V dropped 2 bases and J dropped 4 bases, with 18 bases sitting between them. CDR3 length: 17 amino acids. CDR1 and CDR2 from the germline V gene are SGHVS and FQNEAQ. The CDR3 DNA is TGTGCCAGCAGCTTAAGGGGAGTCAGGGGAGCAAATCAGCCCCAGCATTTT. Protein product: CASSLRGVRGANQPQHF.

The genes are TRBV5-1 and TRBJ2-1, with TRBD2 matching 12 bases. Germline CDR1 reads SGHRS; CDR2 reads YFSETQ. The CDR3 extends over 18 amino acids. J was trimmed by 9 bases and V by 4 bases; bases with no gene match: 17. The CDR3 loop is CASSLPRLAGEGKGEQFF. The DNA for the CDR3 is TGCGCCAGCAGCCTCCCCCGACTAGCGGGAGAGGGTAAGGGTGAGCAGTTCTTC.

This clonotype was observed many times. This sequence joins TRBV20-1 and TRBJ2-1; 11 bases are a match to TRBD2. The CDR3 loop spans 16 amino acids. Germline CDR1 and CDR2: DFQATT and SNEGSKA (reference sequence). V gave up 2 bases and J gave up 6 bases; unmatched junction bases: 9. CDR3 in DNA: TGCAGTGCTAGATCACCTGGACTAGCGGGCTTCAATGAGCAGTTCTTC. Its protein product is CSARSPGLAGFNEQFF.

This clonotype has at least ten counts. The chain joins TRBV12-3 or TRBV12-4 to TRBJ1-1; D gene ambiguous. V was clipped by 1 base and J by 2 bases, with 11 bases between them. The CDR3 has 15 residues. The CDR3 loop is CASSLVGSANTEAFF. The CDR3 coding sequence is TGTGCCAGCAGTTTAGTGGGGTCAGCTAACACTGAAGCTTTCTTT.

In the case of this clonotype: A much bigger clone sits one base away, suggesting this may be a read error. The V call is TRBV18, the J call TRBJ2-3; 13 bases agree with TRBD2. V was pared by 4 bases and J by 4 bases, with 8 bases of the junction left unmatched. Germline assignment: CDR1 KGHSH and CDR2 LQKENI. The CDR3 extends over 17 amino acids. CDR3 nucleotides: TGTGCCAGCTCACTACCGGGACTAGCGGGAAACGCAGATACGCAGTATTTT. Its protein product is CASSLPGLAGNADTQYF.

This clonotype came up many times. This rearrangement joins TRBV5-6 to TRBJ2-5; weak D call: TRBD1 (5 bases). The CDR3 has 15 amino acids. Germline V gene data show CDR1 as SGHDT and CDR2 as YYEEEE. V lost 0 bases to trimming and J lost 0 bases, with 9 bases between them. The CDR3 bases are TGTGCCAGCAGCTTGGGAGACAGATACCAAGAGACCCAGTACTTC. Amino acids: CASSLGDRYQETQYF.

This clonotype was found many times. The J gene is TRBJ2-3, the V gene TRBV10-3, with D perhaps matching TRBD1 or TRBD2 (6 bases each). The CDR3 is 14 amino acids. CDR1 and CDR2 (germline): ENHRY, SYGVKD. Trimming pared 6 bases from V and 2 bases from J, leaving 12 bases between. CDR3 coding DNA: TGTGCCATCAGGGGGGGCAACCCCACAGATACGCAGTATTTT. The encoded protein is CAIRGGNPTDTQYF.

The chain joins TRBV2 to TRBJ2-6; TRBD2 is a possible D gene (6 bases). This CDR3 has 16 residues. V dropped 6 bases and J dropped 0 bases, with 12 bases sitting between them. CDR1 and CDR2 (germline): SNHLY, FYNNEI. The CDR3 spells CASSRGFLSGANVLTF. CDR3 DNA sequence: TGTGCCAGCAGCCGGGGGTTTCTCTCTGGGGCCAACGTCCTGACTTTC.

Comments on this clonotype: Given a much more abundant clone one base away, this may be a read error. The chain is built from TRBV20-1 and TRBJ2-3, with 10 bases identical to TRBD2. The V gene's germline CDR1 is DFQATT and CDR2 SNEGSKA (reference sequence). This CDR3 comprises 18 residues. The CDR3 DNA sequence: TGCAGTGCTAGAGACCTAAAAGGGACTAGCGACATTACAGATATGCAGTATTTT. Protein sequence: CSARDLKGTSDITDMQYF.

Ten or more counts support this clonotype. The V call is TRBV5-1, the J call TRBJ2-2; possible D gene TRBD1, 6 bases. The CDR3 runs 14 residues. Germline CDR1 is SGHRS and CDR2 is YFSETQ. Between the trimmed V and J ends, which lost 5 bases and 4 bases, there was a span of 12 bases. The CDR3 reads CASRIEGGTGELFF. The DNA of the CDR3 is TGCGCCAGCAGGATCGAAGGGGGCACCGGGGAGCTGTTTTTT.

This clonotype occurred many times. The genes are TRBV5-1 and TRBJ2-1; D remains unclear. The ends were cut back, 4 bases at V and 5 bases at J, with 7 bases in the middle. This CDR3 comprises 12 residues. CDR1 is SGHRS, CDR2 YFSETQ, per germline. CDR3 protein: CASSQENNEQFF. In DNA form, the CDR3 reads TGCGCCAGCAGCCAGGAGAACAATGAGCAGTTCTTC.